The 13 T cell receptor beta chains listed next were all sequenced from one sample in a study of T cell responses to AZD1222 COVID-19 vaccine. Assay used: immunoSEQ multiplex PCR; TCRdb lists only in-frame clones, some missing. This sample has 90,000 to 140,000 clones, with approximately 90% found just once. Sequenced here: peripheral blood, sampled on day 0 of AZD1222 vaccination. Source of these receptors: an adult in good health.

This sequence joins TRBV28 and TRBJ1-1; the D gene is possibly TRBD1 (6 bases). This CDR3 comprises 14 residues. Germline assignment: CDR1 MDHEN and CDR2 SYDVKM. Deletions cut 6 bases from V and 1 base from J, with 12 bases between. CDR3 bases: TGTGCCAGCAGAACAGGGCCTAGGAACACTGAAGCTTTCTTT. Its protein is CASRTGPRNTEAFF.

This chain links TRBV3-1 (or the pseudogene TRBV3-2) with TRBJ1-5; the D is unclear. V was shortened by 0 bases and J by 2 bases, with 8 bases between the two germline ends. Germline V gene lookup returns CDR1 LGHDT and CDR2 YNNKEL (reference sequence). This CDR3 spans 15 amino acids. The CDR3 reads CASSQDQAGNQPQHF. CDR3 sequence (DNA): TGTGCCAGCAGCCAAGACCAAGCCGGCAATCAGCCCCAGCATTTT.

Regarding this clone: The same CDR3 also results from other DNA sequences found in this sample. The CDR3 sequence is CASSLGPNNEQFF. In DNA form, the CDR3 reads TGCGCCAGCAGCTTGGGCCCGAACAATGAGCAGTTCTTC. V is TRBV5-1 and J is TRBJ2-1; D gene ambiguous. Trimming shortened V by 0 bases and J by 5 bases, and 6 bases separated the two germline ends. Germline V gene lookup returns CDR1 SGHRS and CDR2 YFSETQ. The CDR3 covers 13 residues.

The chain is built from TRBV11-2 and TRBJ1-1; D might be TRBD1 (5 bases). V shed 5 bases and J shed 3 bases, with 10 bases lying between them. The CDR3 is 13 residues long. CDR1 SGHAT and CDR2 FQNNGV come from the germline V gene. The CDR3 DNA reads TGTGCCAGCAGCCCCTCGGGGGACACTGAAGCTTTCTTT. As protein: CASSPSGDTEAFF. Looking up the rest from reference TRBV11-2 and TRBJ1-1 gives the full variable domain: EAGVAQSPRYKIIEKRQSVAFWCNPISGHATLYWYQQILGQGPKLLIQFQNNGVVDDSQLPKDRFSAERLKGVDSTLKIQPAKLEDSAVYLCASSPSGDTEAFFGQGTRLTVV.

This sequence joins TRBV29-1 and TRBJ2-5; D is uncertain. Germline values: CDR1 SQVTM, CDR2 ANQGSEA. V was trimmed by 4 bases and J by 0 bases, leaving 9 bases between them. This CDR3 comprises 13 residues. CDR3 sequence (DNA): TGCAGCGTTGCGGGCAGCGACCAAGAGACCCAGTACTTC. Translated: CSVAGSDQETQYF.

About this clone itself: The junction differs from germline at one of its ends, possibly a read error. The rearrangement links TRBV2 to TRBJ2-2, with D possibly TRBD2 on 6 matching bases. CDR1 and CDR2 (germline): SNHLY, FYNNEI. CDR3 size: 17 residues. The CDR3 loop is CASSEGLGLWNTGELFF. The CDR3 coding sequence is TGTGCCAGTAGTGAGGGACTGGGCCTATGGAACACCGGGGAGCTGTTTTTT.

The J gene is TRBJ2-1, the V gene TRBV7-8; no clear D gene. Germline CDR1 reads SGHVS; CDR2 reads FQNEAQ. CDR3 length: 13 residues. The ends were cut back, 4 bases at V and 8 bases at J, with 12 bases in the middle. The CDR3 reads CASSYGRGDEQFF. The CDR3 DNA reads as TGTGCCAGCAGCTATGGGCGAGGAGATGAGCAGTTCTTC.

This rearrangement joins TRBV27 to TRBJ2-1, with 9 bases identical to TRBD1. This CDR3 region has 15 residues. Germline V gene data show CDR1 as MNHEY and CDR2 as SMNVEV (reference sequence). V dropped 4 bases and J dropped 2; count of bases not matched to a gene: 3. CDR3 sequence reads: CASSSDRGAYNEQFF. The CDR3 DNA is TGTGCCAGCAGTTCGGACAGGGGTGCCTACAATGAGCAGTTCTTC.

The chain links TRBV11-2 to TRBJ1-4; no clear D. CDR1 is SGHAT and CDR2 is FQNNGV in the germline V gene. The CDR3 length is 15 residues. V gave up 2 bases and J gave up 8 bases, with 15 bases separating them. CDR3 in DNA: TGTGCCAGCAGCTTAAGCCAGGCTCTCGGCGAAAAACTGTTTTTT. Residues: CASSLSQALGEKLFF.

CDR3 DNA: TGTGCCAGCAGCGGCGACCCGTTGAGGCGGGAGGGCGGTGTTGAGACCCAGTACTTC. Protein: CASSGDPLRREGGVETQYF. The chain couples TRBV9 to TRBJ2-5; 9 bases line up with TRBD2. Losses at the gene ends were 3 bases for V and 5 bases for J; bases not matched to a gene: 20. The germline V gene has CDR1 SGDLS and CDR2 YYNGEE. The CDR3 covers 19 residues.

This clone was observed a handful of times. This chain joins TRBV14 and TRBJ2-7, with a weak D call TRBD1 (5 bases). Germline CDR1 and CDR2: SGHDN and FVKESK. Trimming shortened V by 5 bases and J by 6 bases, and 14 bases separated the two germline ends. The CDR3 spans 13 residues. Here the CDR3 reads CASSTHQGSEQYF. The CDR3 DNA follows: TGTGCCAGCAGCACACATCAGGGATCCGAGCAGTACTTC.

The CDR3 bases are TGTGCCAGCAGTCGACTAGCGGGAGTCTACAATGAGCAGTTCTTC. Its translation: CASSRLAGVYNEQFF. The V gene is TRBV25-1, the J gene TRBJ2-1; 12 bases are a match to TRBD2. J lost 3 bases, V lost 5 bases, and 2 bases had no gene match. Germline loops: CDR1 MGHDK, CDR2 SYGVNS. This CDR3 has 15 amino acids.

The chain joins TRBV5-5 to TRBJ1-5; D ambiguous. Germline values: CDR1 SGHKS, CDR2 YYEKEE (reference sequence). This CDR3 spans 16 amino acids. V lost 0 bases and J 0 bases, leaving 10 bases between the germline ends. The CDR3 is CASSLEAELSNQPQHF. CDR3 coding DNA: TGTGCCAGCAGCTTGGAGGCAGAGCTTAGCAATCAGCCCCAGCATTTT.